In its sample, the clone carrying this T cell receptor beta chain was seen many times. Its antigen is unidentified. Germline assignment: CDR1 SGHKS and CDR2 YYEKEE (reference sequence). This CDR3 comprises 14 residues. V lost 0 bases, J lost 2 bases, and 8 bases lay in between. The data were taken from a study of T cells after posttransplantation cyclophosphamide. Study-wide results and limits: Tissue-infiltrating T cells from skin or gut overlapped little with blood T cells. Recipient CMV seropositivity and CMV reactivation strongly tracked TRB clonality. Donor-recipient repertoire similarity was low at 1-2 months, rising over year one.

This related bone marrow graft donor gave peripheral blood on the day of marrow donation. The protocol was immunoSEQ multiplex PCR, while the TCRdb copy is restricted to in-frame clones and leaves out a portion. This sample carries roughly 32,000 clones, none of them present only once. Input material: PBMCs. The chain recombines TRBV5-5 with TRBJ2-5; D ambiguous. The sequence was collected from a woman aged 25 to 39 in good health and a related stem cell transplant donor. The CDR3 DNA is TGTGCCAGCAGCTTGGGTCGCAGTCAAGAGACCCAGTACTTC. It specifies CASSLGRSQETQYF. The variable domain in full, completed from reference TRBV5-5 and TRBJ2-5, reads DAGVTQSPTHLIKTRGQQVTLRCSPISGHKSVSWYQQVLGQGPQFIFQYYEKEERGRGNFPDRFSARQFPNYSSELNVNALLLGDSALYLCASSLGRSQETQYFGPGTRLLVL.